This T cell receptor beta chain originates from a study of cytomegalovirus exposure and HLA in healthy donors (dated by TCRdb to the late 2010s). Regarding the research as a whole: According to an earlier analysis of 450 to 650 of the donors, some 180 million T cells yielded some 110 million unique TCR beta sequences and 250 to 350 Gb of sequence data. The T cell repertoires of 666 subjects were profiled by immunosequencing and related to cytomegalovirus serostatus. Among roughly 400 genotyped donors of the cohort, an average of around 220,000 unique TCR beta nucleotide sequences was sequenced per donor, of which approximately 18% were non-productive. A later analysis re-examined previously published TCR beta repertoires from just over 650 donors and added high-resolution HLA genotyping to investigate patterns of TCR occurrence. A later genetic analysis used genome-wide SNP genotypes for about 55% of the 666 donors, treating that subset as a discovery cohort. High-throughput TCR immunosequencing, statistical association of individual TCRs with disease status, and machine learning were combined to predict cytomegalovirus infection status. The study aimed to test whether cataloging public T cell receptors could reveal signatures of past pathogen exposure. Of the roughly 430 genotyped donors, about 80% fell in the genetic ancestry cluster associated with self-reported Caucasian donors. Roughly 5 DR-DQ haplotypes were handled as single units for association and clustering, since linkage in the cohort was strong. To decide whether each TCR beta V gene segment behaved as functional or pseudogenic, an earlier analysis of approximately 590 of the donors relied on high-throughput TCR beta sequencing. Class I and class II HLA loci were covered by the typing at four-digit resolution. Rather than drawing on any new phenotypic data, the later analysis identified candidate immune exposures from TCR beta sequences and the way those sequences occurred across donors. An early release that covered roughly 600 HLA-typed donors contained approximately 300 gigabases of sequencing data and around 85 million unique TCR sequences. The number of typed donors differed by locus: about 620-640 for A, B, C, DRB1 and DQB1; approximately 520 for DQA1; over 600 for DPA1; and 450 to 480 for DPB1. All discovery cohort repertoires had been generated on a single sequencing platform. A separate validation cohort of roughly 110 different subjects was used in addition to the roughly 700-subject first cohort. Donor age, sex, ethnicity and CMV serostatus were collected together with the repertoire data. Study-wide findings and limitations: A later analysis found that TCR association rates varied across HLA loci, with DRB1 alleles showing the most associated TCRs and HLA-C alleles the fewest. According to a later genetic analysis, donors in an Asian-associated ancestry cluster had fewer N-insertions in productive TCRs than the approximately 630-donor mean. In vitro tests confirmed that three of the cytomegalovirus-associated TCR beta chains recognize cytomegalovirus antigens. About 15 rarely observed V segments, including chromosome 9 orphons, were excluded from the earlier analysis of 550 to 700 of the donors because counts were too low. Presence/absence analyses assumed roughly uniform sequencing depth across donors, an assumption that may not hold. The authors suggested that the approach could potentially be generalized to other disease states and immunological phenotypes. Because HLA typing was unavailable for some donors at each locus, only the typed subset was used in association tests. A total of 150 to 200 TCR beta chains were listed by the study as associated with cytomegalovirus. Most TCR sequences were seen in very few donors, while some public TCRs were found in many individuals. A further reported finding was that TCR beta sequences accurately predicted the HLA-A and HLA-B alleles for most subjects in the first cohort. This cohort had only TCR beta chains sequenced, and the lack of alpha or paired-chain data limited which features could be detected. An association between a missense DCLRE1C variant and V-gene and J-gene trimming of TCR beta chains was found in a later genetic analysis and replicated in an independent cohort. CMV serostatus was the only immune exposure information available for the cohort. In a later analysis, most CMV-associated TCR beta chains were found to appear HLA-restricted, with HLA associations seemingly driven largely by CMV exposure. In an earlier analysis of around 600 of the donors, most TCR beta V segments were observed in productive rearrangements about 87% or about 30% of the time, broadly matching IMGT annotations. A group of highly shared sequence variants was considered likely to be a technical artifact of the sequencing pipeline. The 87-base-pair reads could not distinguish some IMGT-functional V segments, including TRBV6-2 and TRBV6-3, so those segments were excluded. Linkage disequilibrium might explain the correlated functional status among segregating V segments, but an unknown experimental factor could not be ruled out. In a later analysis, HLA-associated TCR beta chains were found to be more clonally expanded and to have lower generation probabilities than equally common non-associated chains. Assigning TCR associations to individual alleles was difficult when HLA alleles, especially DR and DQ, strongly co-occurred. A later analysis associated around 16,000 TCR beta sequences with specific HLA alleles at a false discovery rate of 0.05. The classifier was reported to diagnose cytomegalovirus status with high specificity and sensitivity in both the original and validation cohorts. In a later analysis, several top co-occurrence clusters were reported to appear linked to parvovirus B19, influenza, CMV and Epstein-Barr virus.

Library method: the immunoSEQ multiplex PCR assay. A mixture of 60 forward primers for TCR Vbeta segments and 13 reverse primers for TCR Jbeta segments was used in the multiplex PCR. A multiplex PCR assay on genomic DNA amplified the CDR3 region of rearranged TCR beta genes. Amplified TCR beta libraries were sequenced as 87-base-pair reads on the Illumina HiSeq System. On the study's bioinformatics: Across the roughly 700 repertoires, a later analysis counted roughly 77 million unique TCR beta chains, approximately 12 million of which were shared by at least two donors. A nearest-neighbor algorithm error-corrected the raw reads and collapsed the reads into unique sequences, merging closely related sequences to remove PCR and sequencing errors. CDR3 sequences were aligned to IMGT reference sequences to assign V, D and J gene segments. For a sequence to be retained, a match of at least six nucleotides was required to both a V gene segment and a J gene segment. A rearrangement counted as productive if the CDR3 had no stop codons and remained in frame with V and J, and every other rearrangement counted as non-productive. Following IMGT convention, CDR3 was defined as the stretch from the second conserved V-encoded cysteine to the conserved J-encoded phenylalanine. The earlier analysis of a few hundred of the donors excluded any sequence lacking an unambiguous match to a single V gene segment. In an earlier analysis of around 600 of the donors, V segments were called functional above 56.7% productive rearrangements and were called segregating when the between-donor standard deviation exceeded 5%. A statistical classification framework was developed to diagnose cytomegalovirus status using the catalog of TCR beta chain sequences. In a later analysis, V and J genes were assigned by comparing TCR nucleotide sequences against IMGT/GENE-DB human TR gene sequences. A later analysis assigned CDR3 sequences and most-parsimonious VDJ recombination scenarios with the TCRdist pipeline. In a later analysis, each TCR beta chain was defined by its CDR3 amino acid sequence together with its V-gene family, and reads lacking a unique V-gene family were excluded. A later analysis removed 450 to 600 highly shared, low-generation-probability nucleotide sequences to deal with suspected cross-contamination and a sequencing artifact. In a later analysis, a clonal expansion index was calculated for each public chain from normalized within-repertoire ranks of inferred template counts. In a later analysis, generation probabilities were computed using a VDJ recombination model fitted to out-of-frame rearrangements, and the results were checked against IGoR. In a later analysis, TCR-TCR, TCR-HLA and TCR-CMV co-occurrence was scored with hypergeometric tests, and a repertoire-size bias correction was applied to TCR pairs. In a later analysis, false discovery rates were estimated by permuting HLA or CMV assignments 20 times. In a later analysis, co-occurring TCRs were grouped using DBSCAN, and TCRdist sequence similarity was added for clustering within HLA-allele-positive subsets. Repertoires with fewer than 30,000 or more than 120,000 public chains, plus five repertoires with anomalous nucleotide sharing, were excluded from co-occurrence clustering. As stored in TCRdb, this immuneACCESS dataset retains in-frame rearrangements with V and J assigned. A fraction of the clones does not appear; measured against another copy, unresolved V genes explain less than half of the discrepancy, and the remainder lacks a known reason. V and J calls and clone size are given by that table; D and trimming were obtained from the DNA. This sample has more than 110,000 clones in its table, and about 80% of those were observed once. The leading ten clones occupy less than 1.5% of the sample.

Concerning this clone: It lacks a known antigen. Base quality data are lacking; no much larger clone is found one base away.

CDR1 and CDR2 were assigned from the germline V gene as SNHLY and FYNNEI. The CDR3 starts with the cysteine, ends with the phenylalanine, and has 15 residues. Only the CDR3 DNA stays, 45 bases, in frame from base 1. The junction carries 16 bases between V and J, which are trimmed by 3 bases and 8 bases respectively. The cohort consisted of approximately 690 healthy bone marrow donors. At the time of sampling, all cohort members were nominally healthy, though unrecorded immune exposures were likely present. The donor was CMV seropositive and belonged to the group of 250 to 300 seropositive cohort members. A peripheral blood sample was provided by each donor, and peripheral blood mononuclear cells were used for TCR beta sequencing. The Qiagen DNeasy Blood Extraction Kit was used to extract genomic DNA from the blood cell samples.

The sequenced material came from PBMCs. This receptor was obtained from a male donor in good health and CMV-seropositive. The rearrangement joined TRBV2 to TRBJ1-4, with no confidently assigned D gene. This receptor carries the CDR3 CASSDPGGGREKLFF. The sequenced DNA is TGTGCCAGCAGTGATCCGGGAGGAGGTCGGGAAAAACTGTTTTTT.